One TCR beta chain is described in this entry. This sample was included in a study of human T cells and chemical hapten exposure. At the level of the study: Throughout a study of 20 to 25 weeks, patients underwent weekly scalp administration of diphenylcyclopropenone doses.

MiXCR was run by TCRdb on the RACE reads, yielding one entry per CDR3 protein. The sample yields hundreds of thousands of distinct CDR3 sequences, roughly 6% seen once. As for time point: patch test 2, 6 weeks after DPC sensitization. Treatment defined: therapeutic diphenylcyclopropenone sensitization with weekly scalp DPC. The CDR3 contains 14 residues. Germline CDR1 reads MNHEY; CDR2 reads SVGAGI. Trimming stripped 6 bases from V and 2 bases from J, with 12 bases between. The sequencing used whole blood, collected in connection with sensitization to the hapten diphenylcyclopropenone (DPC). The source is a woman aged 18 to 35 with alopecia areata. Some clones in this sample may be carry-over from other donors' samples. The V and J genes are TRBV6-5 and TRBJ2-3; D may be TRBD1 (5 bases). DNA for the CDR3: TGTGCCAGCAGCGACAGTTATGCCACAGATACGCAGTATTTT. This codes for CASSDSYATDTQYF.